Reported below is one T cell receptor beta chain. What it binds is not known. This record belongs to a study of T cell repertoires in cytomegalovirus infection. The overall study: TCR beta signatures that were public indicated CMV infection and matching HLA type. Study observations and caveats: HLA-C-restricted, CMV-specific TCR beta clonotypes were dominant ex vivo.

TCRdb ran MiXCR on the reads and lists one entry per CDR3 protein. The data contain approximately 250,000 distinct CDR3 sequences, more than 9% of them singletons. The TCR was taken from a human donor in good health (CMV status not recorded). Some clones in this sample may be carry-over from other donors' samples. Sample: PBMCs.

The CDR3, as DNA: TGCAGCGTTGTTCCAGCAACTAATGAAAAACTGTTTTTT. The encoded protein is CSVVPATNEKLFF. The genes are TRBV29-1 and TRBJ1-4; no clear D. V lost 4 bases to trimming and J lost 0 bases, with 6 bases between them. Per germline, CDR1 SQVTM and CDR2 ANQGSEA. The CDR3 spans 13 residues. Based on the CDR3 plus reference TRBV29-1 and TRBJ1-4, the full variable domain is SAVISQKPSRDICQRGTSLTIQCQVDSQVTMMFWYRQQPGQSLTLIATANQGSEATYESGFVIDKFPISRPNLTFSTLTVSNMSPEDSSIYLCSVVPATNEKLFFGSGTQLSVL.